This T cell receptor beta chain was recovered during a study of T cells after posttransplantation cyclophosphamide. Germline CDR1 reads SQVTM; CDR2 reads ANQGSEA. Trimming cost V 6 bases and J 5 bases; bases outside gene matches: 10. CDR3 length equals 14 residues. A remark on this clone: Antigen specificity is unknown.

This related bone marrow graft donor gave peripheral blood on the day of marrow donation. Some clones are missing from TCRdb's copy, which holds only in-frame ones; the method was immunoSEQ multiplex PCR. Altogether about 44,000 clones were found in the sample, and no singletons occur. Study-level points and caveats: Recipient CMV seropositivity and CMV reactivation strongly tracked TRB clonality.

The chain combines TRBV29-1 with TRBJ2-1; 7 bases fit TRBD2. This TCR was recovered from a middle-aged man in good health, CMV-negative, and a related stem cell transplant donor. Sequencing input: PBMCs. CDR3 in amino acids: CSVKTSSANNEQFF. The CDR3 DNA sequence: TGCAGCGTCAAGACTAGCTCAGCCAACAATGAGCAGTTCTTC.